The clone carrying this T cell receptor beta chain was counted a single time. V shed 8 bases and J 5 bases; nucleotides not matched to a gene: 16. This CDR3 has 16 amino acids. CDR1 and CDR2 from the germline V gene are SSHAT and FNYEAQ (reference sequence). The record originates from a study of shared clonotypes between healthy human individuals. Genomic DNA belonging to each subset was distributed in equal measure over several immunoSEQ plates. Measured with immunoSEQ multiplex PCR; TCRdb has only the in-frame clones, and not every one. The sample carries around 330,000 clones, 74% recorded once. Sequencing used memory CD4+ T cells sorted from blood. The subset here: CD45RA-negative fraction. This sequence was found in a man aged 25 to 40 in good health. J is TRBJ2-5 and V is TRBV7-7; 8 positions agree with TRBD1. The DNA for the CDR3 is TGTGCCAGCGCCAAAAACCCCCGGACAGGGTTGGAGACCCAGTACTTC. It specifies CASAKNPRTGLETQYF.